This TCR beta chain appears in the sequencing data of a study of lymphopenia after photon versus proton radiotherapy. The CDR3 consists of 15 residues. Of note for this clone: Antigen unknown.

The method was immunoSEQ multiplex PCR; TCRdb's version includes in-frame clones alone and lacks a portion of them. The sample includes 30,000 to 45,000 clones, approximately 90% of them seen just once. General observations from the study: Post-nadir diversity loss with photons came from oligoclonal expansion, particularly CD8+ Temra cells.

The chain couples TRBV12-2 to TRBJ2-7; the D call in the table, TRBD1, was not verified against the DNA. TRBV12-2 is termed a pseudogene. The receptor was isolated from a man aged 60 to 69 with cholangiocarcinoma. Here the sequenced sample was peripheral blood, taken from a patient treated with photon-based radiotherapy. The CDR3 loop is CASRLDRDRYYEQYF. The CDR3 DNA reads as TGTGCAAGTCGCTTAGACCGGGACAGATACTACGAGCAGTACTTC.